Sequencing of this T cell receptor beta chain was carried out in a study of T cell repertoires in cytomegalovirus infection. At the level of the study: Evidence of both CMV infection and a matching HLA type came from public TCR beta signatures. Regarding the study as a whole: HLA-C-restricted CMV clonotypes gave the most frequent clonotype in two of eight donors.

Details on this clonotype: Its antigen is not known.

MiXCR was run by TCRdb on the reads, yielding one entry per CDR3 protein. The sample contains nearly 700,000 distinct CDR3 sequences, around 31% of which appear only once. V was pared by 1 base and J by 0 bases, with 8 bases between. Germline loops: CDR1 SGHKS, CDR2 YYEKEE (reference sequence). This CDR3 is 15 amino acids long. The source material was cultured PBMCs, sampled from culture after CMV antigen stimulation. The clonotype originates from a human donor in good health (CMV status not recorded). Some clones in this sample may be carry-over from other donors' samples. This rearrangement joins TRBV5-5 to TRBJ1-5; no definite D call. Here the CDR3 DNA reads TGTGCCAGCAGCTTGACACCACTTAGCAATCAGCCCCAGCATTTT. Amino acids: CASSLTPLSNQPQHF. Filled out from reference TRBV5-5 and TRBJ1-5, the complete variable domain reads DAGVTQSPTHLIKTRGQQVTLRCSPISGHKSVSWYQQVLGQGPQFIFQYYEKEERGRGNFPDRFSARQFPNYSSELNVNALLLGDSALYLCASSLTPLSNQPQHFGDGTRLSIL.